The rows below give T cell receptor beta chains drawn from one sample of a study of blood T cell repertoires in COVID-19. The method was immunoSEQ multiplex PCR; TCRdb's version includes in-frame clones alone and lacks a portion of them. The sample lists about 480,000 clones, more than 75% occurring once. Source material: PBMCs or T cells enriched from blood (not recorded which). The receptors were sampled from a woman aged 35 to 49 who had recovered from COVID-19. CDR3s include the opening cysteine and the closing phenylalanine or tryptophan. A D gene is named only where the DNA matches it firmly. Clone sizes are given selectively: once, few, many, or a class where the clone is expanded.

j_gene: TRBJ2-5
abundance: -
d_gene: -
v_gene: TRBV5-6
CDR3nt: TGTGCCAGCAGCTTGTGGGCCCGGGAGACCCAGTACTTC
CDR3aa: CASSLWARETQYF

j_gene: TRBJ2-7
abundance: -
d_gene: -
v_gene: TRBV6-5
CDR3nt: TGTGCCAGCACGGACAGCTCCTACGAGCAGTACTTC
CDR3aa: CASTDSSYEQYF

j_gene: TRBJ2-3
abundance: -
d_gene: TRBD2
v_gene: TRBV19
CDR3nt: TGTGCCAGTAGTAGACTAGCGGGACGATTGTCTACAGATACGCAGTATTTT
CDR3aa: CASSRLAGRLSTDTQYF

j_gene: TRBJ2-1
abundance: -
d_gene: TRBD2
v_gene: TRBV9
CDR3nt: TGTGCCAGCAGCGTAGGGGGACTAGCGACCTACAATGAGCAGTTCTTC
CDR3aa: CASSVGGLATYNEQFF

j_gene: TRBJ1-4
abundance: -
d_gene: TRBD1
v_gene: TRBV11-3
CDR3nt: TGTGCCAGCAGCTCGGGACAGAGCGGCGCAAATGAAAAACTGTTTTTT
CDR3aa: CASSSGQSGANEKLFF

j_gene: TRBJ2-2
abundance: -
d_gene: -
v_gene: TRBV3-1/TRBV3-2
CDR3nt: TGTGCCAGCAGCCAAGTGGTCACACCAAACGGGGAGCTGTTTTTT
CDR3aa: CASSQVVTPNGELFF

j_gene: TRBJ2-4
abundance: -
d_gene: -
v_gene: TRBV6-2/TRBV6-3
CDR3nt: TGTGCCAGCAGTCCAGAATATTTAAACATTCAGTACTTC
CDR3aa: CASSPEYLNIQYF

j_gene: TRBJ2-3
abundance: -
d_gene: TRBD1
v_gene: TRBV7-9
CDR3nt: TGTGCCAGCAGCCGAAGGACAGGGAGCACAGATACGCAGTATTTT
CDR3aa: CASSRRTGSTDTQYF

j_gene: TRBJ2-1
abundance: -
d_gene: TRBD2
v_gene: TRBV7-9
CDR3nt: TGTGCCAGCAGCTTAGCCGGACTAGAGGCCAATGAGCAGTTCTTC
CDR3aa: CASSLAGLEANEQFF

j_gene: TRBJ1-3
abundance: -
d_gene: -
v_gene: TRBV27
CDR3nt: TGTGCCAGCAGTCCCTCCGCCGGCTCTGGAAACACCATATATTTT
CDR3aa: CASSPSAGSGNTIYF

j_gene: TRBJ2-3
abundance: -
d_gene: -
v_gene: TRBV3-1/TRBV3-2
CDR3nt: TGTGCCAGCAGCCAGTTTGTACAGGGCCATAGCACAGATACGCAGTATTTT
CDR3aa: CASSQFVQGHSTDTQYF

j_gene: TRBJ2-3
abundance: -
d_gene: TRBD2
v_gene: TRBV19
CDR3nt: TGTGCCAGTAGTGCAGGCGGGACTAGCGGGAGATTCACAGATACGCAGTATTTT
CDR3aa: CASSAGGTSGRFTDTQYF

j_gene: TRBJ2-3
abundance: -
d_gene: TRBD2
v_gene: TRBV27
CDR3nt: TGTGCCAGCAGTCTTCTGACTAGCGGGAGGGCAAGAGATACGCAGTATTTT
CDR3aa: CASSLLTSGRARDTQYF

j_gene: TRBJ1-2
abundance: -
d_gene: -
v_gene: TRBV9
CDR3nt: TGTGCCAGCAGCGTATCAGGGTTTGACTATGGCTACACCTTC
CDR3aa: CASSVSGFDYGYTF

j_gene: TRBJ1-1
abundance: -
d_gene: TRBD1
v_gene: TRBV18
CDR3nt: TGTGCCAGCTCACCAGACCTAATAAGGGACAGGGGCTCCGGGAGACCTTTCTTT
CDR3aa: CASSPDLIRDRGSGRPFF

j_gene: TRBJ2-2
abundance: -
d_gene: TRBD1
v_gene: TRBV7-7
CDR3nt: TGTGCTAGCAGCTCGGAGGGACAGGGAGATGCCGGGGAGCTGTTTTTT
CDR3aa: CASSSEGQGDAGELFF

j_gene: TRBJ1-4
abundance: few
d_gene: -
v_gene: TRBV29-1
CDR3nt: TGCAGCGTCATGGGGGCCACAGCCGCCGAGAATGAAAAACTGTTTTTT
CDR3aa: CSVMGATAAENEKLFF